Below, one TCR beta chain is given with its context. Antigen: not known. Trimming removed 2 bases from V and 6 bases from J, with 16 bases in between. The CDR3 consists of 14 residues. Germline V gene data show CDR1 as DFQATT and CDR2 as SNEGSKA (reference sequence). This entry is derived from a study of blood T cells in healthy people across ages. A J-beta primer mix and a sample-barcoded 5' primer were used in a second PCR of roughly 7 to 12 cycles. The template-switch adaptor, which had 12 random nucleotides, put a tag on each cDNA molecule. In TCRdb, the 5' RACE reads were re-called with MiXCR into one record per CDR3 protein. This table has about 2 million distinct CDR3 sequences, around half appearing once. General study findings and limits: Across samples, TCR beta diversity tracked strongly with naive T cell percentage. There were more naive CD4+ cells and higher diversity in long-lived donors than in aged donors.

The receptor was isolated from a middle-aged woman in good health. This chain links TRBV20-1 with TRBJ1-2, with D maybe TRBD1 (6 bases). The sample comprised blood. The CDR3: CSARTGAGVHGYTF. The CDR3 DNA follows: TGCAGTGCTAGAACTGGGGCAGGGGTTCATGGCTACACCTTC.